Shown below are 25 T cell receptor beta chains from a single sample sequenced in a study of T cells expressing NK-cell markers. One entry per CDR3 protein, without DNA, is what TCRdb gives after re-calling the 5' RACE reads. This sample lists 120,000 to 150,000 distinct CDR3 sequences; its ten largest clones have roughly 12%. The material sequenced was blood T cells: a sorted CD56 or NKG2C T cell subset, CD4+ or CD8+ T cells, or bulk PBMC T cells (not recorded which). All receptors come from a man between 18 and 35 years old in good health.

The chain employs TRBV29-1 and TRBJ2-1; TCRdb reports TRBD1, a call that lacks DNA to check it against. The CDR3 contains 15 residues. CDR1 is SQVTM, CDR2 ANQGSEA, per germline. The CDR3 loop is CSVDRGTSIYNEQFF.

This sequence joins TRBV6-1 and TRBJ1-2. Germline loops: CDR1 MNHNS, CDR2 SASEGT. This CDR3 region has 13 residues. The CDR3 loop reads CASSETANYGYTF.

The CDR3 sequence is CASSQVGQGITGELFF. The J gene is TRBJ2-2, the V gene TRBV23-1; as DNA is missing, the TRBD1 call by TCRdb cannot be tested. TRBV23-1 is designated an ORF whose function remains uncertain. This CDR3 is 16 amino acids long.

The V call is TRBV4-3, the J call TRBJ2-5; with no DNA, the TCRdb D assignment of TRBD1 cannot be verified. This CDR3 contains 15 residues. CDR1 and CDR2 from the germline V gene are LGHNA and YSLEER. The CDR3 loop is CASSQVPDGQETQYF.

The J gene is TRBJ2-2, the V gene TRBV11-2. The V gene's germline CDR1 is SGHAT and CDR2 FQNNGV. The CDR3 contains 16 residues. CDR3 sequence reads: CASSFPGTENTGELFF.

The chain recombines TRBV7-9 with TRBJ2-5; TCRdb outputs TRBD2, but without DNA this stays unchecked. CDR1 SEHNR and CDR2 FQNEAQ come from the germline V gene (reference sequence). This CDR3 comprises 14 residues. CDR3 in amino acids: CASSLPESQETQYF. Looking up the rest from reference TRBV7-9 and TRBJ2-5 gives the full variable domain: DTGVSQNPRHKITKRGQNVTFRCDPISEHNRLYWYRQTLGQGPEFLTYFQNEAQLEKSRLLSDRFSAERPKGSFSTLEIQRTEQGDSAMYLCASSLPESQETQYFGPGTRLLVL.

V usage is TRBV4-2 and J usage is TRBJ2-2. In germline, CDR1 is LGHNA, CDR2 YNFKEQ. The CDR3 has 12 amino acids. CDR3 amino acids: CASSHGAGELFF.

The V call is TRBV2, the J call TRBJ2-7; TCRdb names TRBD2, which stays unverified in the absence of DNA. The CDR3 covers 15 residues. The germline gives CDR1 SNHLY, CDR2 FYNNEI. CDR3 amino acids: CASSESSPSLYEQYF.

The CDR3 reads CATHHSGLQGETQYF. This chain uses TRBV10-3 with TRBJ2-5; absent DNA, TCRdb's TRBD2 call cannot be checked. The CDR3 runs to 15 residues. Germline V lookup: CDR1 ENHRY, CDR2 SYGVKD.

V is TRBV7-9 and J is TRBJ2-5; the TCRdb call, TRBD2, lacks DNA for checking. Germline CDR1 reads SEHNR; CDR2 reads FQNEAQ (reference sequence). This CDR3 has 17 residues. The CDR3 spells CASSLKLAGVPQETQYF.

This chain links TRBV20-1 with TRBJ2-7; with no DNA, the TCRdb D assignment of TRBD1 cannot be verified. Per the germline V gene, CDR1 is DFQATT and CDR2 is SNEGSKA (reference sequence). This CDR3 comprises 14 residues. The CDR3 protein is CSAPAPGSSYEQYF.

The chain couples TRBV25-1 to TRBJ2-1; the D gene TCRdb calls, TRBD2, cannot be checked with no DNA. The CDR3 totals 15 residues. Germline V lookup: CDR1 MGHDK, CDR2 SYGVNS. The CDR3 sequence: CASSEGASGSYEQFF.

The V gene is TRBV27, the J gene TRBJ2-3; with no DNA, the TCRdb D assignment of TRBD1 cannot be verified. CDR1 MNHEY and CDR2 SMNVEV come from the germline V gene (reference sequence). This CDR3 has 16 residues. The CDR3 protein is CASTTRGGGYDDTQYF.

The chain links TRBV28 to TRBJ2-1. The CDR3 totals 12 residues. Germline-derived CDR1 and CDR2 are MDHEN and SYDVKM. This CDR3 is CASSLYRTEQFF.

V and J are TRBV15 and TRBJ2-7; TCRdb indicates TRBD2, and absent DNA this call remains unverified. Germline V lookup: CDR1 LNHNV, CDR2 YYDKDF (reference sequence). CDR3 size: 14 residues. The CDR3 here is CATSRDGGGYEQYF.

V gene TRBV28 combines with J gene TRBJ2-3; TCRdb's D call of TRBD1 is untestable without DNA. The CDR3 is made up of 13 amino acids. CDR1 is MDHEN and CDR2 is SYDVKM in the germline V gene. This CDR3 is CAWTGGSIDTQYF.

The rearrangement uses TRBV4-1 and TRBJ2-5; TCRdb returns TRBD1, unconfirmable since there is no DNA. The CDR3 is 15 amino acids. CDR1 is MGHRA, CDR2 YSYEKL, per germline. The CDR3 region is CASSQRIGGIGTQYF.

This sequence joins TRBV9 and TRBJ1-2; with no DNA, the TCRdb D assignment of TRBD1 cannot be verified. The CDR3 consists of 16 residues. CDR1 is SGDLS, CDR2 YYNGEE, per germline. This CDR3 reads CASSVTTDRVSNGYTF. The variable domain in full, with the rest retrieved from reference TRBV9 and TRBJ1-2, is DSGVTQTPKHLITATGQRVTLRCSPRSGDLSVYWYQQSLDQGLQFLIQYYNGEERAKGNILERFSAQQFPDLHSELNLSSLELGDSALYFCASSVTTDRVSNGYTFGSGTRLTVV.

The chain employs TRBV5-4 and TRBJ2-2; the D gene TCRdb calls, TRBD1, cannot be checked with no DNA. Germline CDR1 is SGHNT and CDR2 is YYREEE (reference sequence). CDR3 length: 15 amino acids. This chain's CDR3 is CASSSSNTGDGELFF.

The rearrangement uses TRBV7-2 and TRBJ2-2; TCRdb outputs TRBD1, but without DNA this stays unchecked. The CDR3 contains 14 residues. Germline CDR1 is SGHTA and CDR2 is FQGNSA. This chain's CDR3 is CASSFTGDDGELFF. The variable domain in full, completed from reference TRBV7-2 and TRBJ2-2, reads GAGVSQSPSNKVTEKGKDVELRCDPISGHTALYWYRQSLGQGLEFLIYFQGNSAPDKSGLPSDRFSAERTGGSVSTLTIQRTQQEDSAVYLCASSFTGDDGELFFGEGSRLTVL.

This clonotype is identified as medium-sized from frequency. The rearrangement joins TRBV20-1 to TRBJ1-2. CDR3 size: 13 residues. Germline V gives CDR1 DFQATT, CDR2 SNEGSKA (reference sequence). CDR3 in amino acids: CSARRGYIPFYTF.

The genes are TRBV7-2 and TRBJ1-4; TCRdb returns TRBD1, unconfirmable since there is no DNA. The CDR3 length is 16 residues. Germline V CDR1 and CDR2: SGHTA, FQGNSA. The CDR3 protein is CASSLGGRQGDEKLFF.

The chain has TRBV20-1 and TRBJ2-6; with no DNA, the TCRdb D assignment of TRBD1 cannot be verified. The CDR3 length is 15 residues. Germline values: CDR1 DFQATT, CDR2 SNEGSKA (reference sequence). The CDR3 spells CSAREQESGANVLTF.

The chain couples TRBV28 to TRBJ2-1; the D call of TRBD2 rests on TCRdb alone, since no DNA is present to check it. Germline lookup yields CDR1 MDHEN and CDR2 SYDVKM. This CDR3 spans 16 amino acids. The CDR3 here is CASSYPTRSPYNEQFF.

The chain joins TRBV12-3 or TRBV12-4 to TRBJ2-3; the TCRdb D gene call, TRBD2, has no DNA to confirm it. The CDR3 has 16 amino acids. CDR3 protein: CASSTRGTSDTDTQYF.